These T cell receptor beta chains were read from a single sample in a study of cytotoxic CD8 clonotypes in ibrutinib-treated CLL. Measured with immunoSEQ multiplex PCR; TCRdb has only the in-frame clones, and not every one. The table records approximately 130,000 clones, around 84% of them present only once. The input for sequencing was PBMCs, taken after 24 months of ibrutinib treatment. The source is a human donor with chronic lymphocytic leukemia. Both conserved end residues are trimmed from each CDR3. The size entry is marked missing in some rows and otherwise reads once, few, many or a size class.

j_call: TRBJ2-1; v_call: TRBV19; clone_size: -; cdr3_aa: ASSYRRTSGGNEQF
j_call: TRBJ1-2; v_call: TRBV29-1; clone_size: -; cdr3_aa: SVEGRVSGYT
j_call: TRBJ2-7; v_call: TRBV6-6; clone_size: -; cdr3_aa: ASKRAGDEQY
j_call: TRBJ2-2; v_call: TRBV5-1; clone_size: -; cdr3_aa: ASMTANTGELF
j_call: TRBJ2-3; v_call: TRBV9; clone_size: -; cdr3_aa: ASSAGGQNTQY
j_call: TRBJ2-3; v_call: TRBV12-5; clone_size: -; cdr3_aa: ASALTGTDTQY
j_call: TRBJ1-1; v_call: TRBV29-1; clone_size: -; cdr3_aa: SVVGEMNTEAF
j_call: TRBJ1-1; v_call: TRBV6-5; clone_size: -; cdr3_aa: ASSQTGSTEAF
j_call: TRBJ1-1; v_call: TRBV10-1; clone_size: -; cdr3_aa: ASKRSGDTEAF
j_call: TRBJ1-2; v_call: TRBV28; clone_size: -; cdr3_aa: ASSKRRAANYGYT
j_call: TRBJ1-1; v_call: TRBV7-2; clone_size: once; cdr3_aa: ASSSQGAGNTEAF
j_call: TRBJ1-3; v_call: TRBV30; clone_size: -; cdr3_aa: AWSTGTNGNTIY
j_call: TRBJ2-5; v_call: TRBV6-6; clone_size: -; cdr3_aa: ASSPLAGGQETQY
j_call: TRBJ1-2; v_call: TRBV7-2; clone_size: -; cdr3_aa: ASSTTRTGYRANYGYT
j_call: TRBJ2-3; v_call: TRBV10-3; clone_size: -; cdr3_aa: AISEGADTQY
j_call: TRBJ2-2; v_call: TRBV10-2; clone_size: -; cdr3_aa: ASSVGASTGELF
j_call: TRBJ1-1; v_call: TRBV7-9; clone_size: -; cdr3_aa: ASSHREVGTEAF
j_call: TRBJ2-3; v_call: TRBV2; clone_size: -; cdr3_aa: ASRRLAGTDTQY
j_call: TRBJ2-1; v_call: TRBV7-9; clone_size: once; cdr3_aa: ASSPRVGVYNEQF
j_call: TRBJ2-1; v_call: TRBV10-3; clone_size: -; cdr3_aa: ASKSGTETNEQF
j_call: TRBJ1-1; v_call: TRBV7-9; clone_size: -; cdr3_aa: ASSSDLTLNTEAF
j_call: TRBJ1-4; v_call: TRBV5-5; clone_size: -; cdr3_aa: ASSLLGGGREKLF
j_call: TRBJ1-2; v_call: TRBV5-1; clone_size: -; cdr3_aa: ASSLTEGGYT
j_call: TRBJ1-3; v_call: TRBV19; clone_size: -; cdr3_aa: ATNGGGTGNTIY
j_call: TRBJ2-7; v_call: TRBV10-3; clone_size: -; cdr3_aa: AITLRQGHEQY
j_call: TRBJ2-7; v_call: TRBV7-2; clone_size: -; cdr3_aa: ASSLSLQVSYEQY
j_call: TRBJ2-7; v_call: TRBV18; clone_size: -; cdr3_aa: ASSHRVSYEQY
j_call: TRBJ2-1; v_call: TRBV7-3; clone_size: -; cdr3_aa: ASSAAGGFDEQF
j_call: TRBJ2-7; v_call: TRBV7-2; clone_size: -; cdr3_aa: ASTLGQFLYEQY
j_call: TRBJ2-7; v_call: TRBV5-1; clone_size: -; cdr3_aa: ASRGQPNREQY
j_call: TRBJ2-5; v_call: TRBV28; clone_size: -; cdr3_aa: ASSSGGAQETQY
j_call: TRBJ2-7; v_call: TRBV2; clone_size: -; cdr3_aa: ASSEDGIQTYEQY
j_call: TRBJ1-1; v_call: TRBV27; clone_size: -; cdr3_aa: ASSLGSGEAF
j_call: TRBJ1-5; v_call: TRBV19; clone_size: -; cdr3_aa: ASTTPGQGYQPQH
j_call: TRBJ1-6; v_call: TRBV7-9; clone_size: once; cdr3_aa: ASEIDNSPLH
j_call: TRBJ2-2; v_call: TRBV5-6; clone_size: -; cdr3_aa: ASSLDAGRNTGELF
j_call: TRBJ2-7; v_call: TRBV5-1; clone_size: -; cdr3_aa: ASRQRGSYEQY
j_call: TRBJ1-2; v_call: TRBV19; clone_size: -; cdr3_aa: ASSPGQGVYYGYT
j_call: TRBJ1-2; v_call: TRBV9; clone_size: -; cdr3_aa: ASSGTRADYGYT
j_call: TRBJ2-5; v_call: TRBV7-2; clone_size: once; cdr3_aa: ASSYRRSLGDQY
j_call: TRBJ1-5; v_call: TRBV27; clone_size: -; cdr3_aa: ASSHALGGAGQPQH
j_call: TRBJ1-2; v_call: TRBV6-5; clone_size: -; cdr3_aa: ASQSGQGGYT
j_call: TRBJ2-7; v_call: TRBV6-5; clone_size: -; cdr3_aa: ASKKSTDSYEQY
j_call: TRBJ1-1; v_call: TRBV7-3; clone_size: -; cdr3_aa: ASSLNQDTEAF
j_call: TRBJ1-3; v_call: TRBV7-2; clone_size: -; cdr3_aa: ASSPRVSGGTIY
j_call: TRBJ1-1; v_call: TRBV7-9; clone_size: -; cdr3_aa: ASSLLGMTEAF
j_call: TRBJ2-5; v_call: TRBV6-6; clone_size: -; cdr3_aa: ASSPSRQETQY
j_call: TRBJ2-7; v_call: TRBV6-5; clone_size: -; cdr3_aa: ASSRTGAYEQY
j_call: TRBJ2-1; v_call: TRBV5-8; clone_size: -; cdr3_aa: ASSLSGEGDNEQF
j_call: TRBJ2-3; v_call: TRBV28; clone_size: -; cdr3_aa: ASSLAGQGKVGTDTQY
j_call: TRBJ2-5; v_call: TRBV5-1; clone_size: -; cdr3_aa: ASSDEGTLTQY
j_call: TRBJ2-7; v_call: TRBV7-2; clone_size: -; cdr3_aa: ASSLYGGEKQY
j_call: TRBJ1-2; v_call: TRBV9; clone_size: -; cdr3_aa: ASSARGTVNYGYT
j_call: TRBJ1-5; v_call: TRBV12-2; clone_size: once; cdr3_aa: ATGGCGGEYGNQPQH
j_call: TRBJ2-5; v_call: TRBV11-1; clone_size: -; cdr3_aa: ASSPREGALGETQY
j_call: TRBJ2-7; v_call: TRBV7-9; clone_size: -; cdr3_aa: ASSPGQTRSY
j_call: TRBJ2-7; v_call: TRBV11-2; clone_size: -; cdr3_aa: ASSLEAGGEQY
j_call: TRBJ2-5; v_call: TRBV27; clone_size: -; cdr3_aa: ASSLLRTGEGETQY